These T cell receptor beta chains were read from a single sample in a study of blood T cell repertoires in COVID-19. The table came from immunoSEQ multiplex PCR; TCRdb's copy has only in-frame clones and leaves some out. Here the sample spans under 250,000 clones, approximately 84% being singletons. Sequenced material: peripheral blood. The receptors were gathered from a man between 50 and 59 years old with acute or convalescent COVID-19. Each CDR3 is given with its conserved first and last residue. Fields, in order: V gene, D gene, J gene, clone size, CDR3 DNA, CDR3 protein. D genes are given only for firm matches. Clone size is not always given. Where it is, it says once, few, many or a class for expanded clones.

TRBV2	NA	TRBJ2-7	NA	TGTGCCAGCAGTGAAGGCTACTCCTACGAGCAGTACTTC	CASSEGYSYEQYF
TRBV12-3/TRBV12-4	NA	TRBJ1-3	NA	TGTGCCATACTTAGCTCTGGAAACACCATATATTTT	CAILSSGNTIYF
TRBV14	NA	TRBJ1-1	NA	TGTGCCAGCAGCCATCCTAGGGGGGGCATGCCGAACACTGAAGCTTTCTTT	CASSHPRGGMPNTEAFF
TRBV6-5	NA	TRBJ1-1	NA	TGTGCCAGCAACGACGCCGACTATCTTGGCGGGGCTTTCTTT	CASNDADYLGGAFF
TRBV6-5	TRBD2	TRBJ2-7	NA	TGTGCCAGCAGTTACTTGACTAGCGGGAGCGAGCAGTACTTC	CASSYLTSGSEQYF
TRBV4-2	NA	TRBJ1-4	NA	TGTGCCAGCAGTGAGGACAGTCTAGAGTCGGTTTATGAAAAACTGTTTTTT	CASSEDSLESVYEKLFF
TRBV6-5	TRBD1	TRBJ1-1	NA	TGTGCCAGCAGTTATCTACAGGGGTTTACTGAAGCTTTCTTT	CASSYLQGFTEAFF
TRBV5-1	TRBD1	TRBJ1-2	NA	TGCGCCAGCGCCTCCGGGACAGGGGATGGCTACACCTTC	CASASGTGDGYTF
TRBV12-3/TRBV12-4	NA	TRBJ2-1	NA	TGTGCCATAAGTTTATCTATCCCTCATGAGCAGTTCTTC	CAISLSIPHEQFF
TRBV3-1/TRBV3-2	NA	TRBJ1-6	NA	TGTGCCAGCAGCCAAGATAGGGGGTTTCACTCACCCCTCCACTTT	CASSQDRGFHSPLHF
TRBV21-1	NA	TRBJ2-3	NA	TGTGCCAGCAGCAAAGTTGGGTCAGCGGGAGGGGTAGATACGCAGTATTTT	CASSKVGSAGGVDTQYF
TRBV19	TRBD1	TRBJ2-7	NA	TGTGCCAGTAGTATCCCTGGGACAGGGGGCGCGTACGAGCAGTACTTC	CASSIPGTGGAYEQYF
TRBV19	NA	TRBJ1-1	few	TGTGCCAGTAGTCTCGGGACACGCACCGAAGCTTTCTTT	CASSLGTRTEAFF
TRBV6-1	TRBD2	TRBJ2-7	NA	TGTGCCAGCAGTGAAGGGACTAGCGGGTCCTACGAGCAGTACTTC	CASSEGTSGSYEQYF
TRBV5-1	NA	TRBJ1-1	NA	TGCGCCAGCAGCTCAGACACTAGGACTGAAGCTTTCTTT	CASSSDTRTEAFF
TRBV2	NA	TRBJ1-2	NA	TGTGCCAGCAGTGTAACTATTGGAGGCTATGGCTACACCTTC	CASSVTIGGYGYTF
TRBV6-5	TRBD1	TRBJ1-2	NA	TGTGCCAGCATCTTGAGGACAGGGGGCAACTATGGCTACACCTTC	CASILRTGGNYGYTF
TRBV6-1	TRBD1	TRBJ2-5	NA	TGTGCCAGCAGTGAAGGGAACAGGGGATGGGAGACCCAGTACTTC	CASSEGNRGWETQYF
TRBV20-1	TRBD2	TRBJ2-3	NA	TGCAGTGCTAGTGGAGGGACTAGCGGTAACCTCTACACAGATACGCAGTATTTT	CSASGGTSGNLYTDTQYF
TRBV19	NA	TRBJ1-2	once	TGTGCCAGTAGTATAGGGCCGCCGAATAACTATGGCTACACCTTC	CASSIGPPNNYGYTF
TRBV7-9	TRBD1	TRBJ2-1	NA	TGTGCCAGCAGCTTACTAGGGACAGGGGCGTACAATGAGCAGTTCTTC	CASSLLGTGAYNEQFF
TRBV6-1	TRBD1	TRBJ1-2	once	TGTGCCAGCAGTGAAGATCCGGACAGGGGGCTGGGCTACACCTTC	CASSEDPDRGLGYTF
TRBV18	NA	TRBJ2-3	NA	TGTGCCAGCTCACCGGTAGCCCCTAGCACAGATACGCAGTATTTT	CASSPVAPSTDTQYF
TRBV5-4	TRBD2	TRBJ2-3	NA	TGTGCCAGCAGCCCGGCGACTAGCGGGAGTCGGGATACGCAGTATTTT	CASSPATSGSRDTQYF
TRBV5-4	NA	TRBJ1-5	NA	TGTGCCAGCAGCTTGGACAGTGGGCAGCCCCAGCATTTT	CASSLDSGQPQHF
TRBV28	TRBD1	TRBJ1-4	NA	TGTGCCAGCAGACCTACAGGGGCCACTAATGAAAAACTGTTTTTT	CASRPTGATNEKLFF
TRBV13	NA	TRBJ2-7	NA	TGTGCCAGCAGCTTAGAGACTTACGAGCAGTACTTC	CASSLETYEQYF
TRBV6-5	TRBD2	TRBJ2-1	NA	TGTGCCAGCAGGAAGGGACTAGCGGGAGATGAGCAGTTCTTC	CASRKGLAGDEQFF
TRBV10-1	NA	TRBJ1-5	NA	TGCGCCAGCAGCCGGGATAGCAATCAGCCCCAGCATTTT	CASSRDSNQPQHF
TRBV2	NA	TRBJ2-7	few	TGTGCCAGCAGAGACGAAGTACCAGGGGTGACGTACTTC	CASRDEVPGVTYF
TRBV19	TRBD1	TRBJ1-1	NA	TGTGCCAGTAGTTCAGGGACAGGTGGGACTGAAGCTTTCTTT	CASSSGTGGTEAFF
TRBV4-1	NA	TRBJ1-2	NA	TGCGCCAGCAGCCAAAGTAGAAGCCACTATGGCTACACCTTC	CASSQSRSHYGYTF
TRBV4-1	NA	TRBJ2-1	NA	TGCGCCAGCAGCCAAGTTACAGGAAGTTACAATGAGCAGTTCTTC	CASSQVTGSYNEQFF
TRBV5-4	NA	TRBJ1-2	once	TGTGCCAGCAGCGTCCAGGGAATTAACGGCTACACCTTC	CASSVQGINGYTF
TRBV5-6	TRBD1	TRBJ1-3	once	TGTGCCAGCAGCTTAGGGACAGGGGGATCTGGAAACACCATATATTTT	CASSLGTGGSGNTIYF
TRBV7-3	NA	TRBJ2-1	NA	TGTGCCAGCAGCTTGAGACGGGGGAGCTCCTACAATGAGCAGTTCTTC	CASSLRRGSSYNEQFF
TRBV11-1	NA	TRBJ1-6	NA	TGTGCCAGCAGCTTAAATCAGGAATCACCCCTCCACTTT	CASSLNQESPLHF
TRBV27	TRBD1	TRBJ1-5	once	TGTGCCAGCAGTTTAGACAGGGGGGGGAATCAGCCCCAGCATTTT	CASSLDRGGNQPQHF
TRBV3-1/TRBV3-2	NA	TRBJ1-2	NA	TGTGCCAGCAGCCAAGGGCGACAGCCTACCGGTGGCTACACCTTC	CASSQGRQPTGGYTF
TRBV7-3	NA	TRBJ1-2	NA	TGTGCCAGCAGCGCCCAGGCCAACTATGGCTACACCTTC	CASSAQANYGYTF
TRBV10-3	TRBD2	TRBJ2-5	NA	TGTGCGAGCGGACTAGCGGGGCAAGAGACCCAGTACTTC	CASGLAGQETQYF
TRBV12-3/TRBV12-4	NA	TRBJ1-3	NA	TGTGCCAGCAGAGCTACCTCTGGAAACACCATATATTTT	CASRATSGNTIYF
TRBV5-1	NA	TRBJ2-7	few	TGCGCCAGCAGCTTGGAACAGTTTTACGAGCAGTACTTC	CASSLEQFYEQYF
TRBV7-8	NA	TRBJ1-2	NA	TGTGCCAGCAGCTTGACGGAGAACTATGGCTACACCTTC	CASSLTENYGYTF
TRBV18	NA	TRBJ1-2	NA	TGTGCCAGCTCACCATTAGTAGACAGCTATGGCTACACCTTC	CASSPLVDSYGYTF
TRBV28	TRBD2	TRBJ2-3	NA	TGTGCCAGCAGTTTGTGGGACTATGGAGGCAAAGATACGCAGTATTTT	CASSLWDYGGKDTQYF
TRBV6-5	NA	TRBJ1-2	NA	TGTGCCAGCAGTTACCAGGCGGGCGGGGGCTACACCTTC	CASSYQAGGGYTF
TRBV12-3/TRBV12-4	NA	TRBJ1-5	NA	TGTGCCAGCAGACCACAGGAGAATCAGCCCCAGCATTTT	CASRPQENQPQHF
TRBV5-4	NA	TRBJ1-5	NA	TGTGCCAGCAGCCAAACACCCCATTCTCAGCCCCAGCATTTT	CASSQTPHSQPQHF
TRBV7-8	NA	TRBJ2-2	NA	TGTGCCAGCAGCTTAGTCACTAGTGGCGGGGAGCTGTTTTTT	CASSLVTSGGELFF
TRBV4-2	NA	TRBJ1-3	NA	TGTGCCAGCAGCCAACAGGTGGTGGGAAACACCATATATTTT	CASSQQVVGNTIYF
TRBV24-1	NA	TRBJ1-4	NA	TGTGCCACCAGTGATAGTAGGGGTGGTAATGAAAAACTGTTTTTT	CATSDSRGGNEKLFF
TRBV11-3	TRBD2	TRBJ2-1	NA	TGTGCCAGCAGCTTAGAACTAGCGGGAGGGAGCTCCTACAATGAGCAGTTCTTC	CASSLELAGGSSYNEQFF
TRBV24-1	TRBD1	TRBJ2-3	NA	TGTGCCACCAGTGATCCCGGGACAGGGAAGACGGATACGCAGTATTTT	CATSDPGTGKTDTQYF
TRBV27	TRBD2	TRBJ2-2	NA	TGTGCCAGCAGGGTGCAGCGGGGGATAAACACCGGGGAGCTGTTTTTT	CASRVQRGINTGELFF
TRBV7-9	NA	TRBJ1-2	NA	TGTGCCAGCAGCTTTGTGGAAGGGGGAAGTGTGGGCTACACCTTC	CASSFVEGGSVGYTF
TRBV7-2	TRBD2	TRBJ2-1	NA	TGTGCCAGCAGCTTAGAGCGGGATCGGTCCTACAATGAGCAGTTCTTC	CASSLERDRSYNEQFF
TRBV5-1	TRBD1	TRBJ2-7	NA	TGCGCCAGCAGCTTGGGAGGACAGGGTCTCTACGAGCAGTACTTC	CASSLGGQGLYEQYF
TRBV29-1	NA	TRBJ1-1	NA	TGCAGCGTTGATGGTCAGGTGAACACTGAAGCTTTCTTT	CSVDGQVNTEAFF
TRBV11-2	NA	TRBJ1-4	few	TGTGCCAGCAGCTTTCGATCGGGACACCTGAATGAAAAACTGTTTTTT	CASSFRSGHLNEKLFF